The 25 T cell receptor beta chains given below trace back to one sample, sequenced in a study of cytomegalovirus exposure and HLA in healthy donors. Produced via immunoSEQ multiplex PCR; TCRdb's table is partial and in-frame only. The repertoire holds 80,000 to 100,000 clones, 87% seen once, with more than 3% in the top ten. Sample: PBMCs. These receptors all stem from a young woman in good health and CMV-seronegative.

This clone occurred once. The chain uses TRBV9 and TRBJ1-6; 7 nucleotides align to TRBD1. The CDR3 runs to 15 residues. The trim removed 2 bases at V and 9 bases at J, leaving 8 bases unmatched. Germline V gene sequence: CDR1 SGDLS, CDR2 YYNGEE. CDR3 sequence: CASSVEDRESSPLHF. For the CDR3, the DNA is TGTGCCAGCAGCGTCGAAGACAGGGAGAGTTCACCCCTCCACTTT.

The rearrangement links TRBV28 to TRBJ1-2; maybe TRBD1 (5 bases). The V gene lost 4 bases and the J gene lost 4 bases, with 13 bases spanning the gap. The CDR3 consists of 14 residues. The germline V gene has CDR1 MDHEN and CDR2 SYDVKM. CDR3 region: CASSSSGTAYGYTF. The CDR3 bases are TGTGCCAGCAGTTCGTCAGGGACTGCCTATGGCTACACCTTC.

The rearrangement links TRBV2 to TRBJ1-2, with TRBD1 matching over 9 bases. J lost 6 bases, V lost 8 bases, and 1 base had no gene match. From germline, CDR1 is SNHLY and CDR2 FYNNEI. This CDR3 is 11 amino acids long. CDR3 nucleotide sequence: TGTGCCAGCCGGGACAGGGATGGCTACACCTTC. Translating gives CASRDRDGYTF. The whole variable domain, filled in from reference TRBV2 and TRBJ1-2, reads EPEVTQTPSHQVTQMGQEVILRCVPISNHLYFYWYRQILGQKVEFLVSFYNNEISEKSEIFDDQFSVERPDGSNFTLKIRSTKLEDSAMYFCASRDRDGYTFGSGTRLTVV.

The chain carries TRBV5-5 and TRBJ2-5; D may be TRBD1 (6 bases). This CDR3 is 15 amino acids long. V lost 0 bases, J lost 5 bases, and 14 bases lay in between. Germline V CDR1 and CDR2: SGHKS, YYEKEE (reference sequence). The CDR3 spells CASSLAPGGRETQYF. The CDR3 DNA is TGTGCCAGCAGCTTGGCGCCTGGGGGCAGGGAGACCCAGTACTTC.

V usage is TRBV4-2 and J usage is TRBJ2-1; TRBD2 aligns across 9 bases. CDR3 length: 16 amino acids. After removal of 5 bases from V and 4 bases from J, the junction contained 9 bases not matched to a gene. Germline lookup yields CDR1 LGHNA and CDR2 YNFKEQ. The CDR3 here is CASSIAIAGVYNEQFF. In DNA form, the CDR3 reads TGTGCCAGCAGCATAGCTATAGCGGGGGTTTACAATGAGCAGTTCTTC.

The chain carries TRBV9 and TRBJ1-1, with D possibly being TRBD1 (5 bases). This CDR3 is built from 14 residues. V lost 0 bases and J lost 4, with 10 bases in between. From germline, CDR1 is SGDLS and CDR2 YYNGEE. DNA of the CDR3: TGTGCCAGCAGCGTAGTTGGGGGAGGCACTGAAGCTTTCTTT. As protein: CASSVVGGGTEAFF.

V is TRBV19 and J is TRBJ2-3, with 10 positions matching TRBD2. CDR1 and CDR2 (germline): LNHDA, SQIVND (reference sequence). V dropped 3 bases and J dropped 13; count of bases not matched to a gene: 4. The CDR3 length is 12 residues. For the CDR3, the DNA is TGTGCCAGTAGTATGACAGCGGGAGGGGAGTATTTT. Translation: CASSMTAGGEYF. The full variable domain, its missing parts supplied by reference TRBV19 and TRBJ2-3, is DGGITQSPKYLFRKEGQNVTLSCEQNLNHDAMYWYRQDPGQGLRLIYYSQIVNDFQKGDIAEGYSVSREKKESFPLTVTSAQKNPTAFYLCASSMTAGGEYFGPGTRLTVL.

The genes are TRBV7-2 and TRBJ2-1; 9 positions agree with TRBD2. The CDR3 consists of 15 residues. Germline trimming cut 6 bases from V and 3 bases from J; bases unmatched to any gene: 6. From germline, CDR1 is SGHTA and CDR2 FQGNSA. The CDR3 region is CASRFSLAGYNEQFF. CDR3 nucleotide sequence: TGTGCCAGCAGGTTCTCACTAGCGGGCTACAATGAGCAGTTCTTC.

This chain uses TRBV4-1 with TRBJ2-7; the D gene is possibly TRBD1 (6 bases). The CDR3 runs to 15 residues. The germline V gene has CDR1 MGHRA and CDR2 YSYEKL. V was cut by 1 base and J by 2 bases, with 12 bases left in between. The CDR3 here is CASSQVSGDTYEQYF. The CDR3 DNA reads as TGCGCCAGCAGCCAAGTTTCCGGGGACACCTACGAGCAGTACTTC.

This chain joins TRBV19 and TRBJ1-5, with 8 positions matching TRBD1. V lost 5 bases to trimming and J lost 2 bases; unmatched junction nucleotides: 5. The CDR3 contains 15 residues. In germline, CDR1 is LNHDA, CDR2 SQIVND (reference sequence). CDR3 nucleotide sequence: TGTGCCAGTAGTGAGGACAGGGAGGGCAATCAGCCCCAGCATTTT. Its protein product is CASSEDREGNQPQHF.

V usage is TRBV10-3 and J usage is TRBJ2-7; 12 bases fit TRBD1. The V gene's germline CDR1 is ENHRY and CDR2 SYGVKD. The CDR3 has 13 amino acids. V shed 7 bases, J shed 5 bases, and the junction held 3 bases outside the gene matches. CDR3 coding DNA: TGTGCCATCACCGGGACAGGGGGCGACGAGCAGTACTTC. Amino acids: CAITGTGGDEQYF.

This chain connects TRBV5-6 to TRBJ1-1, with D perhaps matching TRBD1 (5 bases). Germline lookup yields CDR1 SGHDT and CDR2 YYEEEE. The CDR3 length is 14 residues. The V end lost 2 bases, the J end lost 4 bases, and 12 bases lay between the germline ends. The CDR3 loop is CASSLYQGLTEAFF. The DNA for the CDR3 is TGTGCCAGCAGCTTATATCAGGGACTCACTGAAGCTTTCTTT.

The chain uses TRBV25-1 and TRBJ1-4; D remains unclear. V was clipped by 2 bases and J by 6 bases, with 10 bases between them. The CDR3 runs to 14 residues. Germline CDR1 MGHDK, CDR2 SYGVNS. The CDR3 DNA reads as TGTGCCAGCAGTGAACCCTGGAGGGATGAAAAACTGTTTTTT. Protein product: CASSEPWRDEKLFF.

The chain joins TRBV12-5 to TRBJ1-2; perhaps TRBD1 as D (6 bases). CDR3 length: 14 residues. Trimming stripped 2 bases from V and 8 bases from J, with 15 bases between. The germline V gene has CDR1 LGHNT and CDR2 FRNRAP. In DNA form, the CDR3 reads TGTGCTAGTGGTTTGAGCAGGGGAATTAGAGGCTACACCTTC. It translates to CASGLSRGIRGYTF.

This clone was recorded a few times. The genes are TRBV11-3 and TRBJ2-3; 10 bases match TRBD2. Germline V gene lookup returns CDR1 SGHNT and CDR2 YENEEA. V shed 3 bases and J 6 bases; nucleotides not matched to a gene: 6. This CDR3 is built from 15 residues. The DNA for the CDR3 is TGTGCCAGCAGCTTTGCCGGGACTAGCGCGGATACGCAGTATTTT. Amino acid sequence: CASSFAGTSADTQYF.

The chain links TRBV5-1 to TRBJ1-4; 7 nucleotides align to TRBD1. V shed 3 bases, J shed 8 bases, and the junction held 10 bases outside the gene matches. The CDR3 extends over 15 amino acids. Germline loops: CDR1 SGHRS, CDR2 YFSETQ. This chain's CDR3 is CASSSHTGAWEKLFF. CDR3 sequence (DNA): TGCGCCAGCAGCTCCCACACAGGGGCGTGGGAAAAACTGTTTTTT.

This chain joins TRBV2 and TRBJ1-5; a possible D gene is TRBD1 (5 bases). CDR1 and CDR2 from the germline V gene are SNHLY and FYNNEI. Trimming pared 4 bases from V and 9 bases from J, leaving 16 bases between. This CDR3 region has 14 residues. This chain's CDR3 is CASSAGSGPRPQHF. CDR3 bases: TGTGCCAGCAGTGCAGGGTCGGGCCCGCGGCCCCAGCATTTT.

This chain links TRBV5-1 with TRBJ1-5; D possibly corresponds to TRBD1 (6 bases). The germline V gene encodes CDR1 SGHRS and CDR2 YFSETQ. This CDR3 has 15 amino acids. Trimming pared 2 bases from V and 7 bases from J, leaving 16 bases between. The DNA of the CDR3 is TGCGCCAGCAGCTTAAACCAGGGGACGGGGCAGCCCCAGCATTTT. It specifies CASSLNQGTGQPQHF. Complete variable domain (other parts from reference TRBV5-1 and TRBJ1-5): KAGVTQTPRYLIKTRGQQVTLSCSPISGHRSVSWYQQTPGQGLQFLFEYFSETQRNKGNFPGRFSGRQFSNSRSEMNVSTLELGDSALYLCASSLNQGTGQPQHFGDGTRLSIL.

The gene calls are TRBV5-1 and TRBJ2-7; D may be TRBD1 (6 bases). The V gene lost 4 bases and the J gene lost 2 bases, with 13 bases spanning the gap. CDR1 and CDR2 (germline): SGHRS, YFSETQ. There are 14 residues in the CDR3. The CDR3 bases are TGCGCCAGCAGCGAGCAGGGGTCAGCCTACGAGCAGTACTTC. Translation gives CASSEQGSAYEQYF.

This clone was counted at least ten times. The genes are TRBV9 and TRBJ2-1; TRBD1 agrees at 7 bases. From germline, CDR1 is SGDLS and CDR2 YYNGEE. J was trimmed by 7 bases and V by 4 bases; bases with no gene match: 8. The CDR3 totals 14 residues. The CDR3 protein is CASSQRQGKNEQFF. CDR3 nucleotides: TGTGCCAGCAGCCAAAGACAGGGTAAGAATGAGCAGTTCTTC.

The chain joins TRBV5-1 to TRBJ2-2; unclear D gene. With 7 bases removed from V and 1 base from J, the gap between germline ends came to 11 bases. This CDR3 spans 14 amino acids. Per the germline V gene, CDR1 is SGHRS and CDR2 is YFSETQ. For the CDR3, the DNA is TGCGCCAGCGGGCCTTTCGGGAACACCGGGGAGCTGTTTTTT. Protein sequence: CASGPFGNTGELFF.

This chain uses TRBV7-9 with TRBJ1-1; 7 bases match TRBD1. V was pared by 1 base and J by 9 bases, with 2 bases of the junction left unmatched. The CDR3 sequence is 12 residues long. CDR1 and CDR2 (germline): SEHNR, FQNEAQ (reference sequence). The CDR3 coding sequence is TGTGCCAGCAGCTTAGGAGGGGGCAAAGCTTTCTTT. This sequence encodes CASSLGGGKAFF.

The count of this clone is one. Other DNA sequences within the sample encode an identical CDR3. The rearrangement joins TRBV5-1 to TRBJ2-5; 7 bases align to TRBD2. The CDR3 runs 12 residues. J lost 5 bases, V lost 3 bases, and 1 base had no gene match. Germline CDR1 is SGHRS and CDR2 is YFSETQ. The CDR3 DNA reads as TGCGCCAGCAGCTGGGGAGGGGAGACCCAGTACTTC. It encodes CASSWGGETQYF. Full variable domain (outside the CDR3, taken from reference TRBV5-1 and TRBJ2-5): KAGVTQTPRYLIKTRGQQVTLSCSPISGHRSVSWYQQTPGQGLQFLFEYFSETQRNKGNFPGRFSGRQFSNSRSEMNVSTLELGDSALYLCASSWGGETQYFGPGTRLLVL.

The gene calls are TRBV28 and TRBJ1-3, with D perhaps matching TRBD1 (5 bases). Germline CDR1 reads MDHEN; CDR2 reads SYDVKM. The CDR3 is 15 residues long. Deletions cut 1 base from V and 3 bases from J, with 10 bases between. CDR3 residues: CASSLFAGVGNTIYF. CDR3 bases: TGTGCCAGCAGTTTATTCGCGGGGGTTGGAAACACCATATATTTT.

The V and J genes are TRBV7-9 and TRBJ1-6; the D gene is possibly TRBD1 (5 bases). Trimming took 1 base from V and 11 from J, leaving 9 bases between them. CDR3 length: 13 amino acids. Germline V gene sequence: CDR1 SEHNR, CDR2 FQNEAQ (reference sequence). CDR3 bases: TGTGCCAGCAGCTTAGAGGGGAGGGCACCCCTCCACTTT. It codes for CASSLEGRAPLHF.